This TCR beta chain was retrieved from a study of CXCR3 chemokines and chemotherapy response in bladder cancer. TCRdb independently ran MiXCR on the PCR reads; one entry per CDR3 protein. In the table there are approximately 5,200 distinct CDR3 sequences, about an eighth of which are singletons. The germline CDR1 and CDR2 sequences are SGDLS and YYNGEE. V lost 0 bases, J lost 2 bases, and 12 bases lay in between. The CDR3 has 16 residues. The table lists this clonotype with many counts. The chain combines TRBV9 with TRBJ2-1; tentatively, D is TRBD2 (6 bases). This TCR was sampled from a human donor with bladder cancer that responded to neoadjuvant chemotherapy. Sampling was done from a patient whose treatment included neoadjuvant chemotherapy. This CDR3 is CASSVALAETYNEQFF. The CDR3, as DNA: TGTGCCAGCAGCGTAGCACTAGCTGAGACCTACAATGAGCAGTTCTTC.